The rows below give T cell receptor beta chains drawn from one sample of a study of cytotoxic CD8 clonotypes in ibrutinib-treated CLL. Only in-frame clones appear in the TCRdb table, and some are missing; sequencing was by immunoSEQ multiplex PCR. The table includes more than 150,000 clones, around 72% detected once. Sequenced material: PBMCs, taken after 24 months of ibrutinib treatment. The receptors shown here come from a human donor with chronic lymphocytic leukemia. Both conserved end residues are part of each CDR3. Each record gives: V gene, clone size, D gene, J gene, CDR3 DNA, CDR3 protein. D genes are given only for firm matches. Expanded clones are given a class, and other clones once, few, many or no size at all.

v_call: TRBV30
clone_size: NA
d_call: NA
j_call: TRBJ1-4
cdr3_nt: TGTGCCTGGAGTCCGACAGCAACTAATGAAAAACTGTTTTTT
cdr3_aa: CAWSPTATNEKLFF

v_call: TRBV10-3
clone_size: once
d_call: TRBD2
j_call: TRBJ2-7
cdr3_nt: TGTGCCACCAAGGTTAGCGGGGTCTACGAGCAGTACTTC
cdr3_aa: CATKVSGVYEQYF

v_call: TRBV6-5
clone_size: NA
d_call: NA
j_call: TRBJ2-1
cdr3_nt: TGTGCCAGCAGCAGACAGAATGAGCAGTTCTTC
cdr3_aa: CASSRQNEQFF

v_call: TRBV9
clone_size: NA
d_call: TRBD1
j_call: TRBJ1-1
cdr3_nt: TGTGCCAGCAGCGCGGACAGGGGAACTGAAGCTTTCTTT
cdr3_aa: CASSADRGTEAFF

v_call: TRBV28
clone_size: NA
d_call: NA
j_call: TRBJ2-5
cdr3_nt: TGTGCCAGCAGTCCCTCCGGGACGGGCAAAGAGACCCAGTACTTC
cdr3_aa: CASSPSGTGKETQYF

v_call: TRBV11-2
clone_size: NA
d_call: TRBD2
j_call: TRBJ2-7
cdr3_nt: TGTGCCAGCAGCTTACTTAACGGGAGGGAGGTCTACGAGCAGTACTTC
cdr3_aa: CASSLLNGREVYEQYF

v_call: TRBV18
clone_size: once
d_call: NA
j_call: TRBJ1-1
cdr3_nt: TGTGCCAGCTCACCACCGATGAACACTGAAGCTTTCTTT
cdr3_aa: CASSPPMNTEAFF

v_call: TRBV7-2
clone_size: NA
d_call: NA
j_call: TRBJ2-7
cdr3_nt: TGTGCCAGCAGCTTACGGCGGGAAACCTACGAGCAGTACTTC
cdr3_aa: CASSLRRETYEQYF

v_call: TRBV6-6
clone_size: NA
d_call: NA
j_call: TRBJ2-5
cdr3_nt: TGTGCCAGCAGCCGGGGTATTGGGGGGCAAGAGACCCAGTACTTC
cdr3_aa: CASSRGIGGQETQYF

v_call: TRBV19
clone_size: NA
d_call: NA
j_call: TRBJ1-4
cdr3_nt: TGTGCCAGTAGTAAGGGCAGGGGTGTCGCCCAGAATGAAAAACTGTTTTTT
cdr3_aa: CASSKGRGVAQNEKLFF

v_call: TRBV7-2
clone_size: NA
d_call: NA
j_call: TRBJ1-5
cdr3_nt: TGTGCCAGCAGCTTAGTTCGTCAGCCCCAGCATTTT
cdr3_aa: CASSLVRQPQHF

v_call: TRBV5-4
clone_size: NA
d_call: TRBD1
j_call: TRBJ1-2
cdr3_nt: TGTGCCAGCAGCCAAGACGGACAGGGAAAGAGAAACTATGGCTACACCTTC
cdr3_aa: CASSQDGQGKRNYGYTF

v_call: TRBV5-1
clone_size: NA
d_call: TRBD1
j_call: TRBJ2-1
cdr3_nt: TGCGCCAGCAGCTTGGGACAGGGTGTTCACAATGAGCAGTTCTTC
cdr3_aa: CASSLGQGVHNEQFF

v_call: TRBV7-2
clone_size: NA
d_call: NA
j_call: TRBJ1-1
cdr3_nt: TGTGCCAGCAGCTCCATTGGAGCTTTCTTT
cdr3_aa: CASSSIGAFF

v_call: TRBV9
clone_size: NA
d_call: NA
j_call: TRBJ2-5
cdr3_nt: TGTGCCAGCAGCAGGGGCGGGACAGAAGAGACCCAGTACTTC
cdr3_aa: CASSRGGTEETQYF

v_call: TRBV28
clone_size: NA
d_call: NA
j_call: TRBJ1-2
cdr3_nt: TGTGCCGCCTCCGGGTGGTTTTACACCTTC
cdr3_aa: CAASGWFYTF

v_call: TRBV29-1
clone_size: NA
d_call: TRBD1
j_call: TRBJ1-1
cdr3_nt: TGCAGCGCCGAATCAGGGGGGCACACTGAAGCTTTCTTT
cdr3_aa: CSAESGGHTEAFF

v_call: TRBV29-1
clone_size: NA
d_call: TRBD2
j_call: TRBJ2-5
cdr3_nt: TGCAGCGCTGCGGGACTAGCGCAAGAGACCCAGTACTTC
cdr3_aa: CSAAGLAQETQYF

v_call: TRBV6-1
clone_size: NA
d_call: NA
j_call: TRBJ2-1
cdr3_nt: TGTGCCAGCAGTGGGGGGCCCGGACTACAATGGAGGCAGTTCTTC
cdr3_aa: CASSGGPGLQWRQFF

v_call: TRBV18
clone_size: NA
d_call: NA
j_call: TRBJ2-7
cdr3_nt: TGTGCCAGCTCACCACCGGCTTCTAGCTACGAGCAGTACTTC
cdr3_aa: CASSPPASSYEQYF

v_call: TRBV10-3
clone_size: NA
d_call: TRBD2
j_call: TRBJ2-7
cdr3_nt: TGTGCCATCAATCTAGCGGGAGGGCCGTCCGAGCAGTACTTC
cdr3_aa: CAINLAGGPSEQYF

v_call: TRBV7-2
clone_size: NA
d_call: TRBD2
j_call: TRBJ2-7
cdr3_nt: TGTGCCAGCAGCCCTGGGCGGGAGACCTACGAGCAGTACTTC
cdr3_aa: CASSPGRETYEQYF

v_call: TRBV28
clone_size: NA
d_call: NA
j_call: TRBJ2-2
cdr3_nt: TGTGCCAGCACCCAGTTTCCGGCCTTCGGGGAGCTGTTTTTT
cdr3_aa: CASTQFPAFGELFF

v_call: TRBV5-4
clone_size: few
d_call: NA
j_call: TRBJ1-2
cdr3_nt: TGTGCCAGCAGCCTGGATGTGGACTATGGCTACACCTTC
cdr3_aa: CASSLDVDYGYTF

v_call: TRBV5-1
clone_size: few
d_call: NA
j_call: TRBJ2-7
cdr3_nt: TGCGCCAGCAGCTTAGAAGGCGAGCAGTACTTC
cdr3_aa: CASSLEGEQYF

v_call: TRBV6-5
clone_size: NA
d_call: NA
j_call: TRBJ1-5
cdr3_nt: TGTGCCAGCAGCAAGGAAAATGGTCAGCCCCAGCATTTT
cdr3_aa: CASSKENGQPQHF